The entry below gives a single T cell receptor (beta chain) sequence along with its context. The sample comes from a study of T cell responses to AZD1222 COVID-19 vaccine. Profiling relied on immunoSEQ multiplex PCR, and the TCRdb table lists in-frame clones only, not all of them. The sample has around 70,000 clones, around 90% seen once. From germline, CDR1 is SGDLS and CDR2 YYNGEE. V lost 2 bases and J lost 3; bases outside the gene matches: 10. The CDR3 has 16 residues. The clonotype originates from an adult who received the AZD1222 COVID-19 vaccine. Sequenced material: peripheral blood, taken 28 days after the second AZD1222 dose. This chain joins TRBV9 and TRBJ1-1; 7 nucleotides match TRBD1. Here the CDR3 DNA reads TGTGCCAGCAGCGTTGGGGGAGGGGGCGGGGACACTGAAGCTTTCTTT. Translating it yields CASSVGGGGGDTEAFF. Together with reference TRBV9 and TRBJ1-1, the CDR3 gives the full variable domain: DSGVTQTPKHLITATGQRVTLRCSPRSGDLSVYWYQQSLDQGLQFLIQYYNGEERAKGNILERFSAQQFPDLHSELNLSSLELGDSALYFCASSVGGGGGDTEAFFGQGTRLTVV.